Below, one TCR beta chain is given with its context. Genomic DNA provided the template from which TCR beta VDJ and CDR3 profiles were obtained. In TCRdb, the reads were re-called with MiXCR into one record per CDR3 protein. Altogether 250,000 to 350,000 distinct CDR3 sequences are present, about 56% being singletons, with the ten largest covering roughly 8%. This specimen belongs to a study of CD8+CD57+ T cells in acquired aplastic anemia. CDR1 and CDR2 (germline): SGHTA, FQGNSA. The CDR3 totals 14 residues. The germline V and J ends were trimmed by 5 bases and 3 bases, with 8 bases remaining between them.

The chain recombines TRBV7-2 with TRBJ1-6; TRBD1 might be the D (6 bases). This TCR came from a human donor with severe aplastic anemia or a healthy control (not recorded which). Sequencing was done on a sample of sorted CD4+, CD8+, or CD8+CD57+ T cells (not recorded which) from PBMCs. For the CDR3, the DNA is TGTGCCAGCAGCGGGACAAGCTATAATTCACCCCTCCACTTT. It is translated as CASSGTSYNSPLHF. The complete variable domain, with remaining parts taken from reference TRBV7-2 and TRBJ1-6, reads GAGVSQSPSNKVTEKGKDVELRCDPISGHTALYWYRQSLGQGLEFLIYFQGNSAPDKSGLPSDRFSAERTGGSVSTLTIQRTQQEDSAVYLCASSGTSYNSPLHFGNGTRLTVT.